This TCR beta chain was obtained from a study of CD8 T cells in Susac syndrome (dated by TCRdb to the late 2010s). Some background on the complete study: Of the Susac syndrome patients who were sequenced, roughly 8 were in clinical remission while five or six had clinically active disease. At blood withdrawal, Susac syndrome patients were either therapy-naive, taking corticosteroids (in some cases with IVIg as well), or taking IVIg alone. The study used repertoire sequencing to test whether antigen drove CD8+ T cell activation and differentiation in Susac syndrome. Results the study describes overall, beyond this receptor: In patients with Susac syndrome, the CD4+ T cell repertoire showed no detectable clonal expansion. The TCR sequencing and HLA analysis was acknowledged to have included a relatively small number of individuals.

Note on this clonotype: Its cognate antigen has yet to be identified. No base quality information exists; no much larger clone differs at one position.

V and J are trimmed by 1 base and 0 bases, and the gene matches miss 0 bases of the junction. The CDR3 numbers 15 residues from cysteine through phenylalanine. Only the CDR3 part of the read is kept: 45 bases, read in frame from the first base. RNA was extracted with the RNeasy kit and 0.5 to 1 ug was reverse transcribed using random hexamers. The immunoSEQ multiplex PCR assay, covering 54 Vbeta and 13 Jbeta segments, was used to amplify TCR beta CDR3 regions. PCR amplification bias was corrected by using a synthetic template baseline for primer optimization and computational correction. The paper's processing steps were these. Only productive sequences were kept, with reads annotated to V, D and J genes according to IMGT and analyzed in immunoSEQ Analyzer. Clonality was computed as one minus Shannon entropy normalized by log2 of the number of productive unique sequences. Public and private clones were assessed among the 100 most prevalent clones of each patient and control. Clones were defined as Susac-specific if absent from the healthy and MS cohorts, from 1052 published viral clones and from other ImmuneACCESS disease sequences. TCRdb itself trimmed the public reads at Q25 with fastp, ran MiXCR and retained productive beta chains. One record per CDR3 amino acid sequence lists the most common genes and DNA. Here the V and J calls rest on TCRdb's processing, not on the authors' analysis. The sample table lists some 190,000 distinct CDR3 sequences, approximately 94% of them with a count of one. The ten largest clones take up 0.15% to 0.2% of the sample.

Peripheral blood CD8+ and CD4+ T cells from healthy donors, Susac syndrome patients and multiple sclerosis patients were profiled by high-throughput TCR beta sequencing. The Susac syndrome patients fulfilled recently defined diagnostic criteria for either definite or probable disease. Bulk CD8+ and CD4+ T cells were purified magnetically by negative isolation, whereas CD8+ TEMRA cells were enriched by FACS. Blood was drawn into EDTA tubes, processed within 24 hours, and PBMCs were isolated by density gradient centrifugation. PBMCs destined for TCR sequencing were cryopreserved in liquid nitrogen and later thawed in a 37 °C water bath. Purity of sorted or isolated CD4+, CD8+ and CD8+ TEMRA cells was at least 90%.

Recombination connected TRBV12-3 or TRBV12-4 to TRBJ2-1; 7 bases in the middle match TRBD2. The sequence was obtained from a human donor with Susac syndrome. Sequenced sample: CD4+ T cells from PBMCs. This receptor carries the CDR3 CASSLGTSSYNEQFF. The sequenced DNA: TGTGCCAGCAGTTTAGGGACTAGCTCCTACAATGAGCAGTTCTTC.